One and the same sample provided the 6 T cell receptor beta chains below, sequenced in a study of cytomegalovirus exposure and HLA in healthy donors. Use of 60 Vbeta and 13 Jbeta primers characterized the PCR. Measured with immunoSEQ multiplex PCR; TCRdb has only the in-frame clones, and not every one. The sample records some 150,000 clones, roughly 80% being singletons. The sequenced material came from PBMCs. The receptors were gathered from a young man in good health and CMV-seropositive.

The rearrangement links TRBV28 to TRBJ1-2; tentative D call: TRBD1 (5 bases). Germline V gene data show CDR1 as MDHEN and CDR2 as SYDVKM. The CDR3 runs 14 residues. Trimming shortened V by 6 bases and J by 0 bases, and 11 bases separated the two germline ends. CDR3 region: CASSIDRANYGYTF. DNA of the CDR3: TGTGCCAGCAGCATAGACAGAGCTAACTATGGCTACACCTTC.

This clone was seen just once. The chain carries TRBV2 and TRBJ2-7, with a weak D call TRBD2 (5 bases). V was cut by 0 bases and J by 4 bases, with 13 bases left in between. Germline CDR1 is SNHLY and CDR2 is FYNNEI. This CDR3 has 15 amino acids. CDR3 DNA sequence: TGTGCCAGCAGTGAAGCTGAGCCACGCGGGTACGAGCAGTACTTC. Its translation: CASSEAEPRGYEQYF.

This clone was counted between two and nine times. The V gene is TRBV18, the J gene TRBJ2-5; D not certain. The CDR3 is 12 residues long. Germline-derived CDR1 and CDR2 are KGHSH and LQKENI. V lost 2 bases, J lost 2 bases, and 3 bases lay in between. The CDR3 sequence: CASSPEQETQYF. The DNA for the CDR3 is TGTGCCAGCTCACCAGAGCAAGAGACCCAGTACTTC.

A single count supports this clone. V is TRBV29-1 and J is TRBJ2-3; a possible D gene is TRBD1 (6 bases). The CDR3 runs to 17 residues. Per the germline V gene, CDR1 is SQVTM and CDR2 is ANQGSEA. The V end lost 2 bases, the J end lost 0 bases, and 18 bases lay between the germline ends. CDR3 region: CSVEPRPTGISTDTQYF. The CDR3 coding sequence is TGCAGCGTTGAACCCAGGCCCACAGGGATCAGCACAGATACGCAGTATTTT.

The rearrangement uses TRBV6-1 and TRBJ2-3; 8 nucleotides line up with TRBD2. The length of the CDR3 is 18 residues. The germline V gene encodes CDR1 MNHNS and CDR2 SASEGT. The V and J ends lost 0 bases and 6 bases, in that order; junction bases with no gene match: 14. The CDR3 coding sequence is TGTGCCAGCAGTGAAGCGTGGGCGCGGGGGGCCCCCCCGGATACGCAGTATTTT. Residues: CASSEAWARGAPPDTQYF.

The chain combines TRBV6-6 with TRBJ2-2; D remains ambiguous. This CDR3 is 13 amino acids long. Per germline, CDR1 MNHNY and CDR2 SVGAGI (reference sequence). Trimming pared 2 bases from V and 7 bases from J, leaving 8 bases between. The CDR3 here is CASSYTESGELFF. In nucleotides, the CDR3 is TGTGCCAGCAGTTACACCGAGAGCGGGGAGCTGTTTTTT.